The source of this TCR beta chain is a study of T cells in Graves' hyperthyroidism and ophthalmopathy. V was clipped by 1 base and J by 6 bases, with 9 bases between them. Looked up from germline, CDR1 is ENHRY and CDR2 is SYGVKD. This CDR3 comprises 13 residues. This clonotype has a count of ten or more. TCR beta CDR3 region amplification was performed from RNA transcripts. A first-round RT-PCR of the TCR CDR3 used the HTBI primer set. TCRdb independently ran MiXCR on the multiplex PCR reads; one entry per CDR3 protein. Of under 300,000 distinct CDR3 sequences in the sample, roughly 15% were seen once.

The chain links TRBV10-3 to TRBJ1-2; no reliable D call. The clonotype originates from a woman in her fifties or sixties with Graves' hyperthyroidism that later progressed to Graves' ophthalmopathy. The sequenced sample consisted of blood. The DNA of the CDR3 is TGTGCCATCAGTGAGTTAGGCTTAGATGGCTACACCTTC. Encoded protein: CAISELGLDGYTF.